This T cell receptor (beta chain) was sequenced for a study of CD8+ T cells in alopecia areata. Notes on the study in general: Scalp lesions, especially in alopecia totalis/universalis, had higher clonality than normal scalp.

The CDR3 is 14 amino acids. Trimming pared 0 bases from V and 5 bases from J, leaving 11 bases between. Germline V lookup: CDR1 SGHRS, CDR2 YFSETQ. Extraction of RNA preceded its reverse transcription into cDNA, which served as the sequencing template. Measured with immunoSEQ multiplex PCR; TCRdb has only the in-frame clones, and not every one. The sample lists 75,000 to 100,000 clones; around 70% were seen once. Described treatment: oral pan-JAK inhibitor, 5-10 mg twice daily. Concerning this clone itself: Its antigen is as yet unknown.

The chain employs TRBV5-1 and TRBJ1-1; D not certain. The source was CD8+ T cells sorted from blood, collected at approximately week 42, from a patient treated with tofacitinib. This clonotype was obtained from a human donor with alopecia areata. The CDR3 region has the DNA TGCGCCAGCAGCTTGGAAGACGGGGTGACTGAAGCTTTCTTT. Its protein is CASSLEDGVTEAFF.